Shown below are 26 T cell receptor beta chains from a single sample sequenced in a study of T cell repertoires in cytomegalovirus infection. TCRdb re-called the reads through MiXCR, storing one row per CDR3 protein. The sample consists of fewer than 300,000 distinct CDR3 sequences, about a quarter of them appearing once. Sequencing was done on a sample of PBMCs. The source of these receptors is a human donor in good health (CMV status not recorded). Some clones in this sample may be carry-over from other donors' samples.

The V call is TRBV20-1, the J call TRBJ2-3, with 9 bases aligning to TRBD1. Unmatched junction bases numbered 3, after V lost 5 bases and J lost 0 bases. CDR3 size: 14 residues. Germline CDR1 DFQATT, CDR2 SNEGSKA (reference sequence). The CDR3 loop is CSAPGQGSTDTQYF. CDR3 nucleotide sequence: TGCAGTGCTCCGGGACAGGGTAGCACAGATACGCAGTATTTT.

The CDR3 loop is CSASRGDGYTF. Written as DNA, the CDR3 is TGCAGTGCTAGCCGGGGAGATGGCTACACCTTC. The J gene is TRBJ1-2, the V gene TRBV20-1; D remains unclear. The germline V gene has CDR1 DFQATT and CDR2 SNEGSKA (reference sequence). There are 11 residues in the CDR3. V was shortened by 3 bases and J by 6 bases, with 8 bases between the two germline ends.

The gene calls are TRBV20-1 and TRBJ2-1; TRBD2 matches at 7 bases. The germline gives CDR1 DFQATT, CDR2 SNEGSKA (reference sequence). Losses at the gene ends were 1 base for V and 7 bases for J; bases not matched to a gene: 10. This CDR3 has 15 amino acids. CDR3 nucleotides: TGCAGTGCTAGAGTCCCTAGCGGATCCTTGAATGAGCAGTTCTTC. As protein: CSARVPSGSLNEQFF.

The chain joins TRBV7-2 to TRBJ2-7, with D tentatively TRBD2 (6 bases). CDR3 length: 14 residues. Germline CDR1 SGHTA, CDR2 FQGNSA. With 3 bases removed from V and 3 bases from J, the gap between germline ends came to 12 bases. CDR3 amino acids: CASSFSSANYEQYF. In DNA form, the CDR3 reads TGTGCCAGCAGCTTCTCTAGCGCGAACTACGAGCAGTACTTC.

The chain joins TRBV5-5 to TRBJ1-4, with D maybe TRBD1 (5 bases). The CDR3 loop spans 13 amino acids. V lost 6 bases to trimming and J lost 9 bases, with 15 bases between them. Germline V lookup: CDR1 SGHKS, CDR2 YYEKEE (reference sequence). CDR3 nucleotide sequence: TGTGCCAGCAAGGAGGGAAGGGGTCAAAAACTGTTTTTT. It specifies CASKEGRGQKLFF.

This chain connects TRBV5-1 to TRBJ2-1; tentatively, D is TRBD1 (6 bases). The CDR3 consists of 16 residues. V gave up 4 bases and J gave up 0 bases, with 14 bases separating them. Germline CDR1 reads SGHRS; CDR2 reads YFSETQ. CDR3 nucleotides: TGCGCCAGCAGCCGGGGACAACCGAGCTCCTACAATGAGCAGTTCTTC. This gives the protein CASSRGQPSSYNEQFF. The complete variable domain, with remaining parts taken from reference TRBV5-1 and TRBJ2-1, reads KAGVTQTPRYLIKTRGQQVTLSCSPISGHRSVSWYQQTPGQGLQFLFEYFSETQRNKGNFPGRFSGRQFSNSRSEMNVSTLELGDSALYLCASSRGQPSSYNEQFFGPGTRLTVL.

Notes on this clonotype: A much larger clone lies one base from this, so it may be a read error. The chain carries TRBV28 and TRBJ2-1; no clear D gene. With 10 bases removed from V and 6 bases from J, the gap between germline ends came to 16 bases. The CDR3 is made up of 13 amino acids. Looked up from germline, CDR1 is MDHEN and CDR2 is SYDVKM. As DNA, the CDR3 is TGTGCCACCTCCCGGTCTTACTTCAATGAGCAGTTCTTC. It specifies CATSRSYFNEQFF. Complete variable domain (other parts from reference TRBV28 and TRBJ2-1): DVKVTQSSRYLVKRTGEKVFLECVQDMDHENMFWYRQDPGLGLRLIYFSYDVKMKEKGDIPEGYSVSREKKERFSLILESASTNQTSMYLCATSRSYFNEQFFGPGTRLTVL.

This clonotype was counted only a few times. This CDR3 is CASSPQPGVDEKLFF. CDR3 bases: TGCGCCAGCAGCCCCCAACCAGGGGTGGATGAAAAACTGTTTTTT. The chain employs TRBV4-1 and TRBJ1-4; TRBD1 might be the D (6 bases). Germline-derived CDR1 and CDR2 are MGHRA and YSYEKL. The V end lost 4 bases, the J end lost 6 bases, and 15 bases lay between the germline ends. The CDR3 spans 15 residues.

The V gene is TRBV4-1, the J gene TRBJ2-1; D is undetermined. This CDR3 contains 13 residues. Deletions cut 3 bases from V and 15 bases from J, with 18 bases between. Germline V gene data show CDR1 as MGHRA and CDR2 as YSYEKL. As DNA, the CDR3 is TGCGCCAGCAGCCAGAGTTTTACTCCTCTAATGTTCTTC. It codes for CASSQSFTPLMFF.

The chain recombines TRBV19 with TRBJ2-1; D not resolved. V was trimmed by 1 base and J by 5 bases, leaving 12 bases between them. The CDR3 covers 15 residues. The germline gives CDR1 LNHDA, CDR2 SQIVND (reference sequence). The CDR3, as DNA: TGTGCCAGTAGTATAGCAAGAAGGGCCGACAATGAGCAGTTCTTC. Amino acid sequence: CASSIARRADNEQFF.

This clonotype has just a few counts. V and J are TRBV7-9 and TRBJ1-2; the D gene is possibly TRBD1 (5 bases). Trimming stripped 5 bases from V and 0 bases from J, with 13 bases between. This CDR3 has 15 amino acids. The germline V gene encodes CDR1 SEHNR and CDR2 FQNEAQ (reference sequence). CDR3 amino acids: CASSRPTDSNYGYTF. In DNA form, the CDR3 reads TGTGCCAGCAGCCGTCCGACAGATTCTAACTATGGCTACACCTTC.

J is TRBJ2-6 and V is TRBV27; D unresolved. The germline CDR1 and CDR2 sequences are MNHEY and SMNVEV (reference sequence). V lost 2 bases, J lost 0 bases, and 5 bases lay in between. The CDR3 length is 15 residues. The CDR3 sequence is CASSLRHSGANVLTF. The CDR3 nucleotides are TGTGCCAGCAGTTTAAGGCACTCTGGGGCCAACGTCCTGACTTTC.

CDR3 DNA sequence: TGCAGTGCAACCAAATATAATGAAAAACTGTTTTTT. It translates to CSATKYNEKLFF. The genes are TRBV20-1 and TRBJ1-4; D unresolved. V lost 6 bases to trimming and J lost 4 bases, with 9 bases between them. Germline lookup yields CDR1 DFQATT and CDR2 SNEGSKA (reference sequence). There are 12 residues in the CDR3.

This sequence joins TRBV23-1 and TRBJ2-7; D not resolved. TRBV23-1 is an ORF for which the function is uncertain. V lost 2 bases and J lost 4, with 12 bases in between. The CDR3 spans 14 residues. CDR3 nucleotides: TGCGCCAGCAGTCAAACCCCTGACGGTTACGAGCAGTACTTC. It encodes CASSQTPDGYEQYF.

This chain joins TRBV7-6 and TRBJ2-3; D unclear. V lost 5 bases to trimming and J lost 3 bases, with 15 bases between them. The germline V gene has CDR1 SGHVS and CDR2 FNYEAQ. The CDR3 contains 15 residues. The CDR3 spells CASSPVGLGTDTQYF. In nucleotides, the CDR3 is TGTGCCAGCAGCCCTGTCGGGCTGGGGACAGATACGCAGTATTTT.

The CDR3 loop is CASSGGGLAGNEQFF. CDR3 in DNA: TGTGCCAGCAGTGGGGGGGGACTAGCGGGAAATGAGCAGTTCTTC. The chain uses TRBV2 and TRBJ2-1, with 13 bases matching TRBD2. The CDR3 loop spans 15 amino acids. CDR1 SNHLY and CDR2 FYNNEI come from the germline V gene. V dropped 4 bases and J dropped 7; count of bases not matched to a gene: 4. Full variable domain (outside the CDR3, taken from reference TRBV2 and TRBJ2-1): EPEVTQTPSHQVTQMGQEVILRCVPISNHLYFYWYRQILGQKVEFLVSFYNNEISEKSEIFDDQFSVERPDGSNFTLKIRSTKLEDSAMYFCASSGGGLAGNEQFFGPGTRLTVL.

The V and J genes are TRBV12-3 or TRBV12-4 and TRBJ1-2; D gene unclear. CDR3 length: 14 amino acids. V was cut by 3 bases and J by 4 bases, with 12 bases left in between. The CDR3 here is CASSLEGSLYGYTF. The CDR3 DNA reads as TGTGCCAGCAGTTTGGAGGGCTCCCTCTATGGCTACACCTTC.

This clonotype came up a few times. The rearrangement uses TRBV4-2 and TRBJ2-1; 7 bases are a match to TRBD2. Germline V lookup: CDR1 LGHNA, CDR2 YNFKEQ. J gave up 6 bases and V 0 bases, and 11 bases lay outside the gene matches. The CDR3 sequence is 17 residues long. The CDR3 sequence is CASSQESLPGGGNEQFF. CDR3 nucleotides: TGTGCCAGCAGCCAAGAATCTCTTCCTGGGGGGGGCAATGAGCAGTTCTTC.

The genes are TRBV9 and TRBJ2-3; unclear D gene. With 4 bases removed from V and 4 bases from J, the gap between germline ends came to 13 bases. This CDR3 region has 14 residues. The germline gives CDR1 SGDLS, CDR2 YYNGEE. CDR3 amino acids: CASSPRTKSDTQYF. The CDR3 coding sequence is TGTGCCAGCAGCCCCCGGACCAAATCAGATACGCAGTATTTT.

At least ten counts were recorded for this clonotype. This chain links TRBV12-3 or TRBV12-4 with TRBJ1-1, with D possibly TRBD1 on 5 matching bases. V gave up 3 bases and J gave up 0 bases, with 8 bases separating them. This CDR3 has 14 amino acids. In nucleotides, the CDR3 is TGTGCCAGCAGTTTCACAGGAATGAACACTGAAGCTTTCTTT. Protein sequence: CASSFTGMNTEAFF.

This clonotype turned up a few times. This rearrangement joins TRBV7-9 to TRBJ2-1, with 9 bases lining up with TRBD1. CDR1 is SEHNR and CDR2 is FQNEAQ in the germline V gene (reference sequence). J lost 8 bases, V lost 3 bases, and 8 bases had no gene match. The CDR3 length is 15 residues. DNA for the CDR3: TGTGCCAGCAGCTTTATGACAGGGGGTCGGGATGAGCAGTTCTTC. Its translation: CASSFMTGGRDEQFF.

V is TRBV28 and J is TRBJ1-1; D not certain. This CDR3 is built from 13 residues. V shed 5 bases and J shed 4 bases, with 11 bases lying between them. Germline CDR1 is MDHEN and CDR2 is SYDVKM. The CDR3: CASSPPHITEAFF. The CDR3 DNA reads as TGTGCCAGCAGTCCGCCCCATATCACTGAAGCTTTCTTT.

The chain joins TRBV28 to TRBJ1-5; tentative D call: TRBD1 (5 bases). CDR1 is MDHEN and CDR2 is SYDVKM in the germline V gene. This CDR3 is built from 17 residues. V was trimmed by 4 bases and J by 4 bases, leaving 20 bases between them. This CDR3 is CASSYRPHRLPNQPQHF. The CDR3 region has the DNA TGTGCCAGCAGTTATCGACCCCACAGGCTACCTAATCAGCCCCAGCATTTT.

This clonotype appeared many times. This chain connects TRBV6-1 to TRBJ2-7; 7 bases are a match to TRBD2. CDR3 length: 15 residues. Losses at the gene ends were 1 base for V and 2 bases for J; bases not matched to a gene: 5. The germline gives CDR1 MNHNS, CDR2 SASEGT. CDR3 sequence: CASSEEAGSPYEQYF. In DNA, the CDR3 is TGTGCCAGCAGTGAAGAAGCGGGGAGCCCCTACGAGCAGTACTTC.

This clonotype was found a few times. J is TRBJ1-4 and V is TRBV7-2; TRBD1 matches at 8 bases. CDR1 SGHTA and CDR2 FQGNSA come from the germline V gene. J was trimmed by 9 bases and V by 3 bases; bases with no gene match: 3. This CDR3 is built from 13 residues. The CDR3 DNA is TGTGCCAGCAGCTTGGACAGGGTGCAAAAACTGTTTTTT. It is translated as CASSLDRVQKLFF. Looking up the rest from reference TRBV7-2 and TRBJ1-4 gives the full variable domain: GAGVSQSPSNKVTEKGKDVELRCDPISGHTALYWYRQSLGQGLEFLIYFQGNSAPDKSGLPSDRFSAERTGGSVSTLTIQRTQQEDSAVYLCASSLDRVQKLFFGSGTQLSVL.

The J gene is TRBJ2-3, the V gene TRBV12-3 or TRBV12-4; the D gene is possibly TRBD2 (7 bases). The V gene lost 3 bases and the J gene lost 1 base, with 11 bases spanning the gap. The CDR3 totals 15 residues. CDR3 sequence (DNA): TGTGCCAGCAGTTTCGGGGGGCACGGCACAGATACGCAGTATTTT. This sequence encodes CASSFGGHGTDTQYF.